The entry below gives a single TCR beta chain sequence along with its context. Libraries were prepared by immunoSEQ multiplex PCR; TCRdb keeps only in-frame clonotypes and omits some of them. The sample records fewer than 15,000 clones, 78% being singletons. This CDR3 has 18 amino acids. Germline V gene sequence: CDR1 MGHRA, CDR2 YSYEKL. V lost 0 bases, J lost 5 bases, and 22 bases lay in between. These data belong to a study of T cell repertoires in ileal Crohn's disease. Time point of the sample: neoterminal ileum biopsy at postoperative endoscopy, about 6 months after surgery. Input material: ileal tissue. The chain links TRBV4-1 to TRBJ2-5, with D perhaps being TRBD1 or TRBD2 (6 bases each). This sequence originates from an adult with Crohn's disease. CDR3 in DNA: TGCGCCAGCAGCCAAGAGTTTGCTGGGGGGCAGGGGCTTGAGACCCAGTACTTC. Translating it yields CASSQEFAGGQGLETQYF.